The T cell receptor beta chain described here comes from a study of blood T cell repertoires in COVID-19. About the research overall: Sites across the United States, Italy and Spain contributed samples from acute and convalescent COVID-19.

Germline CDR1 MDHEN, CDR2 SYDVKM. This CDR3 is 15 amino acids long. V dropped 3 bases and J dropped 4; count of bases not matched to a gene: 7. A Seattle source enrolled patients during active infection and followed them longitudinally. Methods used by the authors: Nucleated cell number was recorded as an estimate derived from reference gene primer amplification. Sequenced by immunoSEQ multiplex PCR; TCRdb stores in-frame clones only, minus some. V and J calls plus clone size are reproduced from that table; the DNA served to infer D and trimming. The table has about 170,000 clones, around 80% seen once.

Sequenced sample: peripheral blood. The receptor's source is a woman between 65 and 79 years old with COVID-19, enrolled during active disease. The chain is built from TRBV28 and TRBJ2-5; 8 bases match TRBD1. CDR3 residues: CASSFGQGARETQYF. The CDR3 DNA reads TGTGCCAGCAGTTTCGGGCAGGGGGCGAGAGAGACCCAGTACTTC.